This T cell receptor beta chain came from a study of blood T cell repertoires in COVID-19. Whole-study context: The study drew acute and convalescent COVID-19 samples from the United States, Italy and Spain. In each case, the material was cDNA or gDNA derived from T cells, B-cell-depleted T cells, or PBMCs.

The CDR3 consists of 13 residues. The V end was cut by 3 bases, the J end by 0 bases, with 6 bases between. CDR1 SGHRS and CDR2 YFSETQ come from the germline V gene. This clone was found once. As processed by the authors: From reference gene primer amplification, estimates of nucleated cell counts were derived. Using immunoSEQ multiplex PCR, the repertoire was profiled, and TCRdb retains in-frame clones only, with some absent. Clone size and the V and J calls come from that table; the DNA yielded D and trimming. The table includes about 180,000 clones, about 85% detected once. The chain has TRBV5-1 and TRBJ1-1; D not certain. The sequencing input was peripheral blood. This sequence was found in an elderly woman with acute or convalescent COVID-19. The CDR3 loop is CASSSGVNTEAFF. In DNA form, the CDR3 reads TGCGCCAGCAGCTCGGGAGTGAACACTGAAGCTTTCTTT.